This paragraph covers one TCR beta chain sequence. This clone's antigen is unknown. Base quality data are lacking; no much larger clone is found one base away. Whole blood was collected in K2EDTA tubes by collaborating institutions according to the institutions' own protocols. For TCRbeta analysis, collaborator samples were shipped as frozen whole blood, as isolated PBMCs, or as DNA extracted from either sample type. CDR1 and CDR2 are drawn from the germline V gene (reference sequence): MNHNY, SVGAGI. The CDR3 measures 14 amino acids from cysteine to phenylalanine. Only the CDR3 region is kept as DNA, spanning 42 bases read in frame from base 1. V drops 5 bases and J drops 2 bases, leaving 12 bases in between. TCRbeta CDR3 regions were amplified from genomic DNA using the immunoSEQ Assay, a bias-controlled multiplex PCR. Processing in the source paper ran as follows. Within the assay, amplification of reference gene primers was used to estimate how many nucleated cells each sample contained. Sequence reads were collapsed and filtered to measure the absolute abundance of every unique TCRbeta CDR3 rearrangement. For each sample, productive Simpson clonality was calculated by taking the square root of Simpson's diversity index across productive rearrangements. In TCRdb, the immuneACCESS table is reduced to in-frame sequences with V and J assigned. These tables do not hold every clone; where another copy was compared, an unresolved V gene accounts for under half, and the others remain unexplained. That table gives V, J and clone size, and the DNA gave D and trimming. The sample has 200,000 to 250,000 clones on record, less than 85% of them singletons. Approximately 2.5% of the sample is held by the ten biggest clonotypes.

The data originate from a study of blood T cell repertoires in COVID-19 (dated by TCRdb to the early 2020s). About the full investigation: Collaborator samples came from the United States, Italy and Spain and covered acute and convalescent phases of COVID-19. The samples were drawn from two sources: the first 160 participants of the ongoing ImmuneRACE study, and 1,000 to 1,500 subjects contributed by 6 global collaborators. The repertoires were released in a freely available public database meant as a resource for research on the immune response to SARS-CoV-2. Subjects who had been exposed to COVID-19, were actively infected with it, or had recovered from it provided the deeply sampled blood TCRbeta repertoires that made up the dataset. Where HLA class I and class II types were available, the types were taken from metadata supplied by the sample provider, not from assay-based typing. Sample metadata almost always included a de-identified subject ID, COVID-19 status, age in years and sex. The material from the prospective study consisted of cDNA or gDNA derived from T cells, B-cell-depleted T cells, or PBMCs. Findings and caveats that apply to the study as a whole: Clinical and demographic metadata were provided uncurated, with the amount varying by source and participant.

The chain was built from TRBV6-6 and TRBJ1-1; a weak D assignment points to TRBD1 (6 bases agree). The sample consisted of peripheral blood. The source is a woman between 70 and 85 years old with active or convalescent COVID-19. The CDR3 is CASSLQGTNTEAFF. The DNA sequence is given as TGTGCCAGCAGTCTACAGGGTACAAACACTGAAGCTTTCTTT.